This T cell receptor (beta chain) was captured by sequencing in a study of blood T cells in healthy people across ages. Germline CDR1 reads MDHEN; CDR2 reads SYDVKM. The CDR3 is 16 residues long. Trimming cost V 4 bases and J 11 bases, with 26 bases left between them. Alongside a J-beta primer mix, a sample-barcoded 5' primer served in a second PCR lasting about 6 to 11 cycles. Each cDNA molecule was tagged by a template-switch adaptor that had 12 random nucleotides. MiXCR, applied by TCRdb to the 5' RACE reads, yields one record per CDR3 protein. This table holds 650,000 to 900,000 distinct CDR3 sequences, less than 80% found once.

The sequence was obtained from a man aged 25 to 40 in good health. The chain employs TRBV28 and TRBJ2-5; possibly TRBD1 for D (6 bases). The source material was blood. DNA for the CDR3: TGTGCCAGCAGTTCCCACCCGGACAGCCTCCGGGTCCAGCAGTACTTC. Translation gives CASSSHPDSLRVQQYF.